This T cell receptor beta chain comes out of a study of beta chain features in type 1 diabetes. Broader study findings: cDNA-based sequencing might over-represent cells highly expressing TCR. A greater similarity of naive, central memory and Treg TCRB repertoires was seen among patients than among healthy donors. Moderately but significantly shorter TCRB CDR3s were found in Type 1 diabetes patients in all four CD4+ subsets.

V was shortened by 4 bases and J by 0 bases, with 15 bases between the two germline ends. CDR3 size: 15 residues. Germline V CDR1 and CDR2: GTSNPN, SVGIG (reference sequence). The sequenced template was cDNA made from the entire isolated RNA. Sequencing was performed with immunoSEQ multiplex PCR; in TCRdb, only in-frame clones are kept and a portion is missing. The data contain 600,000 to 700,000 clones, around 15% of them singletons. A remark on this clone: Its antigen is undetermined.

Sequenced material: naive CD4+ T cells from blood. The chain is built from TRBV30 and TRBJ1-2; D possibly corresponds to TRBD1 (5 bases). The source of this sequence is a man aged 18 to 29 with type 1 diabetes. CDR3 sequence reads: CAWTSRQLANYGYTF. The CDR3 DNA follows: TGTGCCTGGACCTCAAGACAGTTAGCTAACTATGGCTACACCTTC.